The 26 T cell receptor beta chains listed next were all sequenced from one sample in a study of blood T cells in healthy people across ages. Primed by a sample-barcoded 5' primer and a J-beta primer mix, a second PCR proceeded for roughly 6 to 12 cycles. From the 5' RACE reads, TCRdb called clonotypes with MiXCR, one entry per CDR3 protein. The data show roughly 1 million distinct CDR3 sequences, roughly a quarter seen once. The data were also submitted as part of a second study, on T cells of mothers and their children.

Sequenced input: blood. The source is a girl aged 2 to 10 in good health.

This clonotype was detected only a few times. The gene calls are TRBV11-3 and TRBJ2-2; D unclear. With 1 base removed from V and 0 bases from J, the gap between germline ends came to 6 bases. CDR1 and CDR2 from the germline V gene are SGHNT and YENEEA. The CDR3 is made up of 15 amino acids. The CDR3 bases are TGTGCCAGCAGCTTAGGTCCTTCGAACACCGGGGAGCTGTTTTTT. The encoded protein is CASSLGPSNTGELFF.

The V gene is TRBV12-3 or TRBV12-4, the J gene TRBJ1-5, with D maybe TRBD1 (5 bases). The CDR3 has 15 residues. V was shortened by 3 bases and J by 6 bases, with 15 bases between the two germline ends. In DNA, the CDR3 is TGTGCCAGCAGTTTGTCGGGGGGTCCAGGTCAGCCCCAGCATTTT. Its translation: CASSLSGGPGQPQHF.

The V and J genes are TRBV3-1 and TRBJ2-1, with a tentative D call TRBD1 (5 bases). CDR1 and CDR2 (germline): LGHDT, YNNKEL (reference sequence). V was cut by 1 base and J by 2 bases, with 9 bases left in between. The CDR3 is 15 residues long. The CDR3 DNA sequence: TGTGCCAGCAGCCAAGCTGGACATACCTACAATGAGCAGTTCTTC. It encodes CASSQAGHTYNEQFF.

The rearrangement joins TRBV4-3 to TRBJ1-2, with D uncertain. This CDR3 comprises 15 residues. Between the trimmed V and J ends, which lost 0 bases and 6 bases, there was a span of 14 bases. Germline CDR1 reads LGHNA; CDR2 reads YSLEER. This CDR3 is CASSQDLFVADGYTF. The CDR3 coding sequence is TGCGCCAGCAGCCAAGATCTTTTCGTCGCGGATGGCTACACCTTC.

The V gene is TRBV4-2, the J gene TRBJ1-2; 8 bases match TRBD1. The germline gives CDR1 LGHNA, CDR2 YNFKEQ. The trim removed 3 bases at V and 8 bases at J, leaving 2 bases unmatched. CDR3 length: 12 amino acids. In DNA, the CDR3 is TGTGCCAGCAGCCAGGGACAGGAGGGCTACACCTTC. Its protein is CASSQGQEGYTF.

Only a few counts were recorded for this clonotype. At one of its ends the junction is not consistent with the germline gene, which may arise from a read error. The CDR3 is CASRLAGGPLPLNEQFF. The CDR3 region has the DNA TGTGCCAGCAGATTAGCGGGAGGGCCCTTGCCCCTCAATGAGCAGTTCTTC. The genes are TRBV7-6 and TRBJ2-1; 11 bases map to TRBD2. This CDR3 is built from 17 residues. The germline CDR1 and CDR2 sequences are SGHVS and FNYEAQ.

About this clonotype itself: A junction boundary mismatches the germline segment, possibly from a read error. V usage is TRBV29-1 and J usage is TRBJ2-5; D perhaps matches TRBD2 (6 bases). The CDR3 length is 12 residues. Germline values: CDR1 SQVTM, CDR2 ANQGSEA. The CDR3 loop is CSVLIGVWAGIF. CDR3 in DNA: TGCAGCGTGCTCATCGGGGTTTGGGCGGGGATCTTC.

The genes are TRBV7-9 and TRBJ2-7, with 9 positions matching TRBD1. V was pared by 5 bases and J by 2 bases, with 13 bases of the junction left unmatched. The CDR3 has 17 amino acids. The germline gives CDR1 SEHNR, CDR2 FQNEAQ (reference sequence). In DNA form, the CDR3 reads TGTGCCAGCAGCCAAGGACAGGGGATCAGCTCTCCCTACGAGCAGTACTTC. Translated, it gives CASSQGQGISSPYEQYF.

J is TRBJ1-1 and V is TRBV6-5, with D perhaps matching TRBD1 (5 bases). CDR3 length equals 15 residues. Germline CDR1 is MNHEY and CDR2 is SVGAGI. V lost 5 bases and J lost 1, with 14 bases in between. The CDR3 DNA reads as TGTGCCAGCAGTGAAGGCGTGGGGCCGAACACTGAAGCTTTCTTT. Its translation is CASSEGVGPNTEAFF.

This clonotype has just a few counts. Relative to the germline gene, one junction end is altered; a read error may explain this. This chain connects TRBV7-9 to TRBJ1-1; 7 nucleotides line up with TRBD1. Per germline, CDR1 SEHNR and CDR2 FQNEAQ (reference sequence). This CDR3 is 16 amino acids long. This chain's CDR3 is CASRSVGGSKNTGAFF. In nucleotides, the CDR3 is TGTGCCAGCAGATCCGTAGGGGGCTCCAAGAACACTGGAGCTTTCTTT.

The J gene is TRBJ2-5, the V gene TRBV4-3; TRBD2 might be the D (6 bases). Trimming shortened V by 0 bases and J by 2 bases, and 10 bases separated the two germline ends. Germline CDR1 reads LGHNA; CDR2 reads YSLEER. This CDR3 is 15 amino acids long. CDR3 sequence: CASSQDMGGQETQYF. CDR3 DNA sequence: TGCGCCAGCAGCCAAGATATGGGGGGTCAAGAGACCCAGTACTTC.

In its sample, this clonotype was seen a few times. V and J are TRBV25-1 and TRBJ2-5, with D tentatively TRBD2 (6 bases). CDR1 and CDR2 from the germline V gene are MGHDK and SYGVNS. This CDR3 is built from 13 residues. Trimming removed 4 bases at V and 5 bases at J, with 11 bases between. The CDR3 DNA reads TGTGCCAGCAGTGCCCCGGGGGTTGAGACCCAGTACTTC. This translates into CASSAPGVETQYF. The whole variable domain, remainder taken from reference TRBV25-1 and TRBJ2-5, is EADIYQTPRYLVIGTGKKITLECSQTMGHDKMYWYQQDPGMELHLIHYSYGVNSTEKGDLSSESTVSRIRTEHFPLTLESARPSHTSQYLCASSAPGVETQYFGPGTRLLVL.

The V and J genes are TRBV29-1 and TRBJ2-5, with 8 positions matching TRBD1. The CDR3 spans 13 residues. Germline trimming cut 6 bases from V and 5 bases from J; bases unmatched to any gene: 8. The V gene's germline CDR1 is SQVTM and CDR2 ANQGSEA. The chain's CDR3 is CSVGQGDYETQYF. DNA of the CDR3: TGCAGCGTCGGACAGGGAGATTACGAGACCCAGTACTTC.

This clonotype has only a few counts. The rearrangement joins TRBV5-5 to TRBJ1-2; the match to TRBD1 covers 9 bases. The J segment lost 8 bases and the V segment lost 0 bases, leaving 14 bases of the junction unmatched. Germline CDR1 is SGHKS and CDR2 is YYEKEE (reference sequence). The CDR3 totals 17 residues. The CDR3 bases are TGTGCCAGCAGCTTGGAGGTCCCGAGGGACAGGGCGGGCGGCTACACCTTC. Residues: CASSLEVPRDRAGGYTF.

This clonotype has more than one count but fewer than ten. The chain carries TRBV20-1 and TRBJ2-3, with unresolved D. Germline-derived CDR1 and CDR2 are DFQATT and SNEGSKA (reference sequence). V gave up 0 bases and J gave up 2 bases, with 6 bases separating them. The CDR3 has 13 amino acids. The CDR3 here is CSARDVITDTQYF. The DNA of the CDR3 is TGCAGTGCTAGAGATGTTATCACAGATACGCAGTATTTT.

This clonotype has a handful of counts. The chain joins TRBV28 to TRBJ2-3; 9 nucleotides line up with TRBD2. The trim removed 6 bases at V and 6 bases at J, leaving 4 bases unmatched. The germline V gene has CDR1 MDHEN and CDR2 SYDVKM. This CDR3 comprises 13 residues. CDR3 sequence reads: CASRVAGADTQYF. The CDR3 coding sequence is TGTGCCAGCAGGGTAGCGGGAGCGGATACGCAGTATTTT.

This clonotype came up a few times. The chain couples TRBV7-9 to TRBJ2-1; 13 bases are a match to TRBD2. V lost 5 bases, J lost 4 bases, and 5 bases stayed unmatched. CDR1 and CDR2 from the germline V gene are SEHNR and FQNEAQ (reference sequence). The CDR3 contains 16 residues. The DNA for the CDR3 is TGTGCCAGCAGCCCGTTGGGACTAGCGGGATACAATGAGCAGTTCTTC. It codes for CASSPLGLAGYNEQFF. Full variable domain (rest looked up from reference TRBV7-9 and TRBJ2-1): DTGVSQNPRHKITKRGQNVTFRCDPISEHNRLYWYRQTLGQGPEFLTYFQNEAQLEKSRLLSDRFSAERPKGSFSTLEIQRTEQGDSAMYLCASSPLGLAGYNEQFFGPGTRLTVL.

This clonotype has only a few counts. The chain couples TRBV7-2 to TRBJ2-7; D unclear. V lost 1 base, J lost 3 bases, and 7 bases lay in between. Germline V gene sequence: CDR1 SGHTA, CDR2 FQGNSA. The CDR3 sequence is 13 residues long. CDR3 residues: CASSLVVIYEQYF. The CDR3 coding sequence is TGTGCCAGCAGCTTAGTTGTGATCTACGAGCAGTACTTC.

The V gene is TRBV9, the J gene TRBJ2-7; D uncertain. The CDR3 consists of 13 residues. The germline V gene has CDR1 SGDLS and CDR2 YYNGEE. Trimming took off 1 base at V and 2 bases at J, with 7 bases between the two ends. The CDR3 spells CASSVHGAYEQYF. The CDR3 nucleotides read TGTGCCAGCAGCGTACATGGGGCCTACGAGCAGTACTTC.

This sequence joins TRBV12-3 or TRBV12-4 and TRBJ2-5; 10 positions agree with TRBD1. With V trimmed by 5 bases and J by 10 bases, 13 bases remained unmatched. This CDR3 has 15 residues. CDR3 sequence: CASSATGGVSGDQYF. CDR3 coding DNA: TGTGCCAGCAGTGCGACAGGGGGCGTGAGTGGAGACCAGTACTTC.

This chain connects TRBV29-1 to TRBJ1-1, with D possibly being TRBD1 (5 bases). The CDR3 runs 11 residues. CDR1 SQVTM and CDR2 ANQGSEA come from the germline V gene. Trimming stripped 2 bases from V and 7 bases from J, with 8 bases between. This CDR3 reads CSVESGGEAFF. The CDR3 DNA sequence: TGCAGCGTTGAATCGGGGGGTGAAGCTTTCTTT.

The chain links TRBV11-2 to TRBJ2-7; possible D gene TRBD2, 6 bases. CDR1 is SGHAT, CDR2 FQNNGV, per germline. V lost 5 bases to trimming and J lost 5 bases, with 16 bases between them. This CDR3 has 14 residues. In nucleotides, the CDR3 is TGTGCCAGCAGCCATTCCATTCCGGGGGACGAGCAGTACTTC. Amino acid sequence: CASSHSIPGDEQYF.

The rearrangement joins TRBV6-5 to TRBJ2-7; D is unclear. V lost 7 bases and J lost 5, with 15 bases in between. The germline V gene has CDR1 MNHEY and CDR2 SVGAGI. CDR3 size: 13 residues. The CDR3, as DNA: TGTGCCAGCAAAACCGGGTGGGCTGACGAGCAGTACTTC. It translates to CASKTGWADEQYF.

The chain links TRBV6-5 to TRBJ1-2, with a possible D match to TRBD1 (5 bases). The V end was cut by 2 bases, the J end by 5 bases, with 21 bases between. The CDR3 is 17 residues long. CDR1 MNHEY and CDR2 SVGAGI come from the germline V gene. The CDR3 DNA follows: TGTGCCAGCAGTTACCTCCTGGGACGGCCAGGAGGATATGGCTACACCTTC. This codes for CASSYLLGRPGGYGYTF.

The V call is TRBV6-6, the J call TRBJ2-5; D gene uncertain. V shed 4 bases and J shed 3 bases, with 18 bases lying between them. Germline V gene data show CDR1 as MNHNY and CDR2 as SVGAGI (reference sequence). The CDR3 totals 16 residues. CDR3 nucleotides: TGTGCCAGCAGTTCGTGGAAAGGGCCCTTGGAAGAGACCCAGTACTTC. It translates to CASSSWKGPLEETQYF.

A few counts support this clonotype. The chain joins TRBV7-9 to TRBJ2-5; D perhaps matches TRBD1 (5 bases). The CDR3 totals 14 residues. Between the trimmed V and J ends, which lost 3 bases and 3 bases, there was a span of 11 bases. CDR1 is SEHNR, CDR2 FQNEAQ, per germline (reference sequence). The CDR3 region is CASSFRDSEETQYF. The CDR3 DNA is TGTGCCAGCAGCTTCCGAGACAGCGAAGAGACCCAGTACTTC.